This T cell receptor beta chain is drawn from a study of CD8+CD57+ T cells in acquired aplastic anemia. Study as a whole: DNA recovered from sorted CD4+ and CD8+ cells had a mean of about 3 ug.

The template for TCR beta VDJ and CDR3 sequence profiling was genomic DNA. Each CDR3 protein is one row after TCRdb ran MiXCR on the reads. The repertoire holds roughly 180,000 distinct CDR3 sequences, under 70% seen once, with about 45% in the top ten. The ends were cut back, 2 bases at V and 1 base at J, with 8 bases in the middle. This CDR3 region has 14 residues. Germline V CDR1 and CDR2: ENHRY, SYGVKD. The J gene is TRBJ1-2, the V gene TRBV10-3; D gene ambiguous. The source material was sorted CD4+, CD8+, or CD8+CD57+ T cells (not recorded which) from PBMCs. The clonotype originates from a human donor with severe aplastic anemia or a healthy control (not recorded which). Here the CDR3 DNA reads TGTGCCATCAGTGAGCGGTCTGATAACTATGGCTACACCTTC. Translation gives CAISERSDNYGYTF.